This T cell receptor (beta chain) is drawn from a study of shared clonotypes between healthy human individuals. Sequencing was performed with immunoSEQ multiplex PCR; in TCRdb, only in-frame clones are kept and a portion is missing. The repertoire holds 1,400,000 or so clones, about 98.5% seen once, with approximately 0.4% in the top ten. V lost 0 bases and J lost 0; bases outside the gene matches: 4. The CDR3 covers 17 residues. Germline CDR1 is SGHNT and CDR2 is YYREEE (reference sequence). The J gene is TRBJ2-7, the V gene TRBV5-4, with TRBD2 identical over 12 bases. Sequencing used naive CD4+ T cells sorted from blood. Sample subset: CD45RA+ positively selected. This TCR derives from a man aged 25 to 45 in good health. The CDR3 DNA sequence: TGTGCCAGCAGCTTGGGGGGGACTAGCGGGCCCTCCTACGAGCAGTACTTC. Amino acid sequence: CASSLGGTSGPSYEQYF. The full variable domain, with the rest looked up from reference TRBV5-4 and TRBJ2-7, is ETGVTQSPTHLIKTRGQQVTLRCSSQSGHNTVSWYQQALGQGPQFIFQYYREEENGRGNFPPRFSGLQFPNYSSELNVNALELDDSALYLCASSLGGTSGPSYEQYFGPGTRLTVT.